Below, 24 T cell receptor beta chains from the same sample are listed, as sequenced in a study of response to subunit inactivated influenza vaccine. TCRdb re-called the RT-PCR reads through MiXCR, storing one row per CDR3 protein. The sample holds 800,000 or so distinct CDR3 sequences, around 20% seen once. The sequencing here drew on PBMCs from blood, taken 4 to 6 days after vaccination. These receptors came from a man aged 50 to 60 who received an inactivated influenza vaccine.

J is TRBJ2-3 and V is TRBV5-1, with TRBD1 identical over 8 bases. Trimming at V came to 3 bases and at J to 4 bases, leaving 13 bases not matched to a gene. From germline, CDR1 is SGHRS and CDR2 YFSETQ. CDR3 length: 17 amino acids. CDR3 DNA: TGCGCCAGCAGCTGGAAAGAAAGGACAGGGATAGCAGATACGCAGTATTTT. Translation gives CASSWKERTGIADTQYF.

The V call is TRBV10-3, the J call TRBJ2-5; TRBD2 aligns across 11 bases. Germline loops: CDR1 ENHRY, CDR2 SYGVKD. The CDR3 spans 17 residues. Trimming at V came to 4 bases and at J to 4 bases, leaving 11 bases not matched to a gene. The CDR3 DNA sequence: TGTGCCATCAGTGCATTAACTAGCGGGAGACAATCAGAGACCCAGTACTTC. This sequence encodes CAISALTSGRQSETQYF.

This clonotype was seen a few times. The V gene is TRBV20-1, the J gene TRBJ2-5; TRBD2 matches at 7 bases. CDR1 is DFQATT and CDR2 is SNEGSKA in the germline V gene (reference sequence). V shed 8 bases and J 2 bases; nucleotides not matched to a gene: 2. There are 11 residues in the CDR3. In DNA, the CDR3 is TGCAGTCCGGGAGGACAAGAGACCCAGTACTTC. Translated: CSPGGQETQYF.

This clonotype occurred a few times. The chain couples TRBV9 to TRBJ2-3; D is unclear. This CDR3 has 15 amino acids. V lost 0 bases to trimming and J lost 4 bases, with 12 bases between them. CDR1 and CDR2 (germline): SGDLS, YYNGEE. CDR3 residues: CASSVDPSGPDTQYF. The DNA for the CDR3 is TGTGCCAGCAGCGTAGATCCGAGTGGACCAGATACGCAGTATTTT. The complete variable domain, with remaining parts taken from reference TRBV9 and TRBJ2-3, reads DSGVTQTPKHLITATGQRVTLRCSPRSGDLSVYWYQQSLDQGLQFLIQYYNGEERAKGNILERFSAQQFPDLHSELNLSSLELGDSALYFCASSVDPSGPDTQYFGPGTRLTVL.

The chain carries TRBV20-1 and TRBJ2-6, with D maybe TRBD1 (6 bases). V lost 2 bases, J lost 0 bases, and 14 bases lay in between. Germline CDR1 DFQATT, CDR2 SNEGSKA (reference sequence). This CDR3 contains 17 residues. The CDR3 here is CSARPGAAISGANVLTF. CDR3 DNA sequence: TGCAGTGCTAGACCAGGGGCAGCCATCTCTGGGGCCAACGTCCTGACTTTC.

The V and J genes are TRBV5-1 and TRBJ1-2, with TRBD1 as a possible D gene (5 bases). CDR3 length: 18 residues. Germline V gene data show CDR1 as SGHRS and CDR2 as YFSETQ. Trimming took off 0 bases at V and 0 bases at J, with 18 bases between the two ends. The CDR3 spells CASSLDGTSLPSNYGYTF. CDR3 DNA sequence: TGCGCCAGCAGCTTGGACGGGACGTCCCTGCCCTCTAACTATGGCTACACCTTC.

The V call is TRBV24-1, the J call TRBJ2-2; 8 positions agree with TRBD1. The CDR3 runs to 16 residues. Germline CDR1 and CDR2: KGHDR and SFDVKD. Trimming at V came to 4 bases and at J to 1 base, leaving 4 bases not matched to a gene. The DNA for the CDR3 is TGTGCCACCAGTGACTCCGGGACAGGGAACACCGGGGAGCTGTTTTTT. It translates to CATSDSGTGNTGELFF.

This clonotype has only a few counts. The gene calls are TRBV7-2 and TRBJ2-5; the match to TRBD2 covers 10 bases. The CDR3 sequence is 12 residues long. The V segment lost 4 bases and the J segment 9 bases; nucleotides outside the gene matches: 2. Per germline, CDR1 SGHTA and CDR2 FQGNSA. CDR3 DNA sequence: TGTGCCAGCAGCTCGGGACTAGCGCCCCAGTACTTC. Its protein is CASSSGLAPQYF.

DNA of the CDR3: TGTGCCAGCAGCTTAGAGGCGGGCACCAATGAGCAGTTCTTC. Its protein product is CASSLEAGTNEQFF. This chain uses TRBV11-2 with TRBJ2-1, with D possibly TRBD2 on 5 matching bases. V was trimmed by 0 bases and J by 6 bases, leaving 9 bases between them. This CDR3 is 14 amino acids long. CDR1 is SGHAT, CDR2 FQNNGV, per germline.

The chain is built from TRBV7-9 and TRBJ2-3, with 7 bases lining up with TRBD2. Germline CDR1 and CDR2: SEHNR and FQNEAQ (reference sequence). The V gene end was trimmed by 5 bases and the J gene end by 0 bases; junction bases not matched to a gene: 8. The CDR3 has 16 residues. The CDR3 DNA is TGTGCCAGCAGCCCCCCGGCCGGGGGGAGCACAGATACGCAGTATTTT. It codes for CASSPPAGGSTDTQYF. Filled out from reference TRBV7-9 and TRBJ2-3, the complete variable domain reads DTGVSQNPRHKITKRGQNVTFRCDPISEHNRLYWYRQTLGQGPEFLTYFQNEAQLEKSRLLSDRFSAERPKGSFSTLEIQRTEQGDSAMYLCASSPPAGGSTDTQYFGPGTRLTVL.

The chain links TRBV18 to TRBJ2-5, with TRBD2 identical over 12 bases. The CDR3 is 16 residues long. The germline CDR1 and CDR2 sequences are KGHSH and LQKENI. The trim removed 3 bases at V and 2 bases at J, leaving 4 bases unmatched. CDR3 loop: CASSPGTSGFQETQYF. The CDR3 region has the DNA TGTGCCAGCTCACCTGGGACTAGCGGGTTTCAAGAGACCCAGTACTTC.

This clonotype showed up just a few times. V is TRBV6-5 and J is TRBJ2-5; no reliable D call. Trimming removed 0 bases at V and 2 bases at J, with 10 bases between. The length of the CDR3 is 15 residues. Germline CDR1 reads MNHEY; CDR2 reads SVGAGI. CDR3 DNA: TGTGCCAGCAGTTACTCCCTCTTGCGTCAAGAGACCCAGTACTTC. Translating gives CASSYSLLRQETQYF.

The genes are TRBV29-1 and TRBJ2-7, with unresolved D. The CDR3 loop spans 11 amino acids. CDR1 and CDR2 from the germline V gene are SQVTM and ANQGSEA. Deletions cut 3 bases from V and 5 bases from J, with 8 bases between. The CDR3 spells CSVDAANEQYF. Here the CDR3 DNA reads TGCAGCGTTGATGCAGCTAACGAGCAGTACTTC.

This clonotype was observed a handful of times. V and J are TRBV5-5 and TRBJ2-7, with D tentatively TRBD1 (5 bases). The CDR3 runs 13 residues. V was cut by 2 bases and J by 3 bases, with 9 bases left in between. Looked up from germline, CDR1 is SGHKS and CDR2 is YYEKEE (reference sequence). This CDR3 reads CASSFPGNYEQYF. As DNA, the CDR3 is TGTGCCAGCAGCTTTCCAGGGAACTACGAGCAGTACTTC.

The gene calls are TRBV4-3 and TRBJ1-1, with 9 bases identical to TRBD1. Germline V gene data show CDR1 as LGHNA and CDR2 as YSLEER. The CDR3 is 14 residues long. The junction had 3 bases not matched to a gene; V was cut back by 2 bases and J by 5 bases. The CDR3 protein is CASSQLGQGTEAFF. The CDR3 DNA reads as TGCGCCAGCAGCCAATTGGGACAGGGTACTGAAGCTTTCTTT.

The rearrangement joins TRBV4-1 to TRBJ1-2; 7 bases agree with TRBD1. CDR1 and CDR2 (germline): MGHRA, YSYEKL. CDR3 length: 16 amino acids. J lost 8 bases, V lost 2 bases, and 14 bases had no gene match. The CDR3 DNA reads TGCGCCAGCAGCCAAACCCGACAGGGAAGCGCATACGGCTACACCTTC. This sequence encodes CASSQTRQGSAYGYTF.

The V gene is TRBV21-1, the J gene TRBJ2-2; TRBD2, the table's D call, lacks a check against the DNA. TRBV21-1 is a pseudogene segment. The CDR3 covers 15 residues. CDR3 sequence: CASRTPPRGAGELFF. As DNA, the CDR3 is TGTGCCAGCAGAACTCCCCCTAGAGGCGCCGGGGAGCTGTTTTTT.

V usage is TRBV11-2 and J usage is TRBJ2-5, with TRBD2 matching 13 bases. Per the germline V gene, CDR1 is SGHAT and CDR2 is FQNNGV. CDR3 size: 17 residues. The ends lost 7 bases at V and 3 bases at J; junction bases unmatched: 11. The CDR3 region has the DNA TGTGCCAGCACCATGGGACTAGCGGGGCCAAGGGAAGAGACCCAGTACTTC. Protein sequence: CASTMGLAGPREETQYF.

The chain recombines TRBV6-1 with TRBJ1-1; no clear D gene. The CDR3 consists of 14 residues. Germline-derived CDR1 and CDR2 are MNHNS and SASEGT. V shed 3 bases and J shed 5 bases, with 13 bases lying between them. The DNA of the CDR3 is TGTGCCAGCAGTGATCAAGAGGGTTTAACTGAAGCTTTCTTT. Translating it yields CASSDQEGLTEAFF.

The chain has TRBV20-1 and TRBJ2-7; 7 bases match TRBD1. Germline CDR1 is DFQATT and CDR2 is SNEGSKA (reference sequence). Trimming took 3 bases from V and 5 from J; bases not matched to a gene: 16. The CDR3 loop spans 16 amino acids. The CDR3 sequence is CSASDRARAGVDEQYF. DNA of the CDR3: TGCAGTGCTAGTGACAGGGCCAGAGCCGGGGTTGACGAGCAGTACTTC.

CDR3: CASRTGTVEKLFF. The DNA of the CDR3 is TGTGCCAGCAGGACTGGGACTGTGGAAAAACTGTTTTTT. The chain uses TRBV12-3 or TRBV12-4 and TRBJ1-4; D is possibly TRBD1 (5 bases). V lost 6 bases and J lost 8, with 13 bases in between. The CDR3 has 13 amino acids.

V and J are TRBV6-5 and TRBJ2-7; D is uncertain. Trimming took 0 bases from V and 3 from J, leaving 21 bases between them. This CDR3 contains 18 residues. CDR1 MNHEY and CDR2 SVGAGI come from the germline V gene. CDR3 bases: TGTGCCAGCAGTTACTCTGAGCAAGGAGTGAAGGTCAACTACGAGCAGTACTTC. Protein product: CASSYSEQGVKVNYEQYF.

This clonotype was counted a few times. V usage is TRBV5-1 and J usage is TRBJ2-6, with D tentatively TRBD1 (5 bases). Germline V gene data show CDR1 as SGHRS and CDR2 as YFSETQ. The germline V and J ends were trimmed by 3 bases and 4 bases, with 11 bases remaining between them. The CDR3 has 15 amino acids. CDR3 sequence (DNA): TGCGCCAGCAGCTCGGACATGGCCGGGGCCAACGTCCTGACTTTC. Translated, it gives CASSSDMAGANVLTF.

For the CDR3, the DNA is TGTGCCATCAGCAGTAGGACTAGCGGGGCCTACGAGCAGTACTTC. Its translation: CAISSRTSGAYEQYF. This chain links TRBV10-3 with TRBJ2-7, with 12 nucleotides matching TRBD2. After removal of 6 bases from V and 2 bases from J, the junction contained 5 bases not matched to a gene. The V gene's germline CDR1 is ENHRY and CDR2 SYGVKD. The CDR3 has 15 residues.